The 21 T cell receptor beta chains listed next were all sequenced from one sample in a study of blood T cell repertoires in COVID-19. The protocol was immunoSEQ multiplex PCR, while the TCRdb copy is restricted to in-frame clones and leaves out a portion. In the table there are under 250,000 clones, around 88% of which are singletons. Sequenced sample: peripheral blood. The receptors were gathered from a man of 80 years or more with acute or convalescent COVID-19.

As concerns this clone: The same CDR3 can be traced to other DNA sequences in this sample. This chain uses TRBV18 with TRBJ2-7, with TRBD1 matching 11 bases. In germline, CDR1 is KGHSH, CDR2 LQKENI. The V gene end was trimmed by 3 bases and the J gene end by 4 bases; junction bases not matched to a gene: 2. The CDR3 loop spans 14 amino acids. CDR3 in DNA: TGTGCCAGCTCACCCGGACAGGGGGCGTACGAGCAGTACTTC. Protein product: CASSPGQGAYEQYF.

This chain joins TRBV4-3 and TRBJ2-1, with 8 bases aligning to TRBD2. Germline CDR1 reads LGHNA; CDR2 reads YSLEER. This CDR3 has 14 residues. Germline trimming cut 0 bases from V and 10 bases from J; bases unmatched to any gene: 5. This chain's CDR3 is CASSQDPAGAEQFF. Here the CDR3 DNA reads TGCGCCAGCAGCCAAGATCCAGCGGGGGCCGAGCAGTTCTTC.

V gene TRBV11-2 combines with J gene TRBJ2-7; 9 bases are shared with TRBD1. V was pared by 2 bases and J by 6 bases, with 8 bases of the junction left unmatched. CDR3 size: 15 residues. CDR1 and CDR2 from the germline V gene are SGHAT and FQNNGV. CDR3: CASSLFGTGMGEQYF. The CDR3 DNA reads TGTGCCAGCAGCTTATTCGGGACAGGGATGGGCGAGCAGTACTTC.

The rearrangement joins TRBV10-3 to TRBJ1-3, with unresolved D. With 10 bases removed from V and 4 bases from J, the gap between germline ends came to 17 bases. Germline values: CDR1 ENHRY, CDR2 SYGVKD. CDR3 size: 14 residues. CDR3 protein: CATRPGNEGNTIYF. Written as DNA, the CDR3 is TGTGCCACCCGGCCGGGAAATGAAGGAAACACCATATATTTT.

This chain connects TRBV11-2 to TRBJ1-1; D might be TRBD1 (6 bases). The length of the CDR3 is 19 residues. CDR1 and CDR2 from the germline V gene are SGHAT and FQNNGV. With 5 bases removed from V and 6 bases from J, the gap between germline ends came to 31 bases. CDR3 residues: CASSPQWKAQGFREAEAFF. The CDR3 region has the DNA TGTGCCAGCAGCCCCCAGTGGAAGGCACAGGGCTTCCGAGAGGCTGAAGCTTTCTTT.

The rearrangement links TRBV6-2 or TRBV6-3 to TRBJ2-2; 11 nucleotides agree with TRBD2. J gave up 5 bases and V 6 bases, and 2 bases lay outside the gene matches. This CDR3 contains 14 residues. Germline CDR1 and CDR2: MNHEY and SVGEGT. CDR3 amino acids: CASSPSGGTGELFF. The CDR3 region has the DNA TGTGCCAGCAGCCCTAGCGGGGGGACCGGGGAGCTGTTTTTT.

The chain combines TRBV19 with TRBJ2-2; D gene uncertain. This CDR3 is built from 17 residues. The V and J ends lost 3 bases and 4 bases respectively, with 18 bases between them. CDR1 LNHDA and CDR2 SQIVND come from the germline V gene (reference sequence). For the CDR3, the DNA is TGTGCCAGTAGTATCACCAGTGCTCTTGCGGTCACCGGGGAGCTGTTTTTT. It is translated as CASSITSALAVTGELFF.

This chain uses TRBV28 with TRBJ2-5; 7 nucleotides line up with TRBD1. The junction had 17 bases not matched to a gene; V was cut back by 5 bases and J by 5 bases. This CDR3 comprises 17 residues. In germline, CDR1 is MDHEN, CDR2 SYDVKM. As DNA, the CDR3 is TGTGCCAGCAGTGACCGAAAGTTCGAAGGGGGCGGGGAGACCCAGTACTTC. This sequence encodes CASSDRKFEGGGETQYF.

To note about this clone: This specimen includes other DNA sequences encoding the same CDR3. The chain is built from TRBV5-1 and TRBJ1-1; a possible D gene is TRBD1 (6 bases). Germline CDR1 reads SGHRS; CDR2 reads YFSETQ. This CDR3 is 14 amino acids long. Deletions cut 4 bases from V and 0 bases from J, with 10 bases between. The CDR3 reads CASSGGQMNTEAFF. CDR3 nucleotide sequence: TGCGCCAGCAGCGGTGGACAGATGAACACTGAAGCTTTCTTT.

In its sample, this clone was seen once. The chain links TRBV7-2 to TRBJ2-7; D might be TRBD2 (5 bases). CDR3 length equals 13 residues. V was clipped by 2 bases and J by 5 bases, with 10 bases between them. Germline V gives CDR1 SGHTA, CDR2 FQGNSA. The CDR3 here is CASSLSRGDEQYF. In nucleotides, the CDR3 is TGTGCCAGCAGCTTAAGTCGGGGAGACGAGCAGTACTTC.

The CDR3 loop is CASSISTGTGELFF. CDR3 nucleotide sequence: TGTGCCAGTAGTATTAGCACGGGCACCGGGGAGCTGTTTTTT. This chain joins TRBV19 and TRBJ2-2; D ambiguous. The CDR3 covers 14 residues. CDR1 and CDR2 from the germline V gene are LNHDA and SQIVND (reference sequence). Between the trimmed V and J ends, which lost 3 bases and 4 bases, there was a span of 9 bases. The full variable domain, with the rest looked up from reference TRBV19 and TRBJ2-2, is DGGITQSPKYLFRKEGQNVTLSCEQNLNHDAMYWYRQDPGQGLRLIYYSQIVNDFQKGDIAEGYSVSREKKESFPLTVTSAQKNPTAFYLCASSISTGTGELFFGEGSRLTVL.

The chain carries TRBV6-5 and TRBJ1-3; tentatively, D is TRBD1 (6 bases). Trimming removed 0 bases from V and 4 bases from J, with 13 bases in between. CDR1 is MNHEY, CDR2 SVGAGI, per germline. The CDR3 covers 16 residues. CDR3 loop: CASSYSQGPGGNTIYF. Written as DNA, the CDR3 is TGTGCCAGCAGTTACTCCCAGGGGCCGGGGGGAAACACCATATATTTT.

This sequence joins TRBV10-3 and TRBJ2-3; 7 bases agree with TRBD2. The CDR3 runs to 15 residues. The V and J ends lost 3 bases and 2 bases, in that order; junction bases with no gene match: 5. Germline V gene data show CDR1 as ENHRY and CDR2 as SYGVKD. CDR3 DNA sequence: TGTGCCATCAGTGACCCAAGCGGGAACACAGATACGCAGTATTTT. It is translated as CAISDPSGNTDTQYF.

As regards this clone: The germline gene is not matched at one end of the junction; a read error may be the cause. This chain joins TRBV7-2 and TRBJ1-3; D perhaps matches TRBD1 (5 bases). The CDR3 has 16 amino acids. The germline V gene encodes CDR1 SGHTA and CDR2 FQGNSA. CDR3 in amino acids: CASSLAGGPSGNTIYF. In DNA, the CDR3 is TGTGCCAGCAGCCTAGCCGGGGGTCCCTCTGGAAACACCATATATTTT.

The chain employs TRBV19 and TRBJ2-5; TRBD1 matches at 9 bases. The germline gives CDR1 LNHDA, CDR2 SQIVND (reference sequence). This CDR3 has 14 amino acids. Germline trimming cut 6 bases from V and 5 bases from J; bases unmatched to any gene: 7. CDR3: CASSVTGGLETQYF. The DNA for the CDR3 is TGTGCCAGTAGCGTAACAGGGGGCTTGGAGACCCAGTACTTC.

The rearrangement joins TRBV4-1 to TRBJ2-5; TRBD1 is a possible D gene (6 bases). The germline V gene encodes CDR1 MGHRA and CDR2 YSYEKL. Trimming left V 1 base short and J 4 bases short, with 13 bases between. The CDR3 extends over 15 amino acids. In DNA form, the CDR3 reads TGCGCCAGCAGCCAAGGAGACAGGATAGGAGAGACCCAGTACTTC. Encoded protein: CASSQGDRIGETQYF.

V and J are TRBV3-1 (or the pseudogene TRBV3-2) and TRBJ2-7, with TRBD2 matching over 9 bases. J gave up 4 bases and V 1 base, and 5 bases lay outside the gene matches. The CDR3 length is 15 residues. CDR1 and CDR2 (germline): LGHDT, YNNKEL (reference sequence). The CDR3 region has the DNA TGTGCCAGCAGCCAAGGGTGGCGGGGGGGATACGAGCAGTACTTC. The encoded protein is CASSQGWRGGYEQYF.

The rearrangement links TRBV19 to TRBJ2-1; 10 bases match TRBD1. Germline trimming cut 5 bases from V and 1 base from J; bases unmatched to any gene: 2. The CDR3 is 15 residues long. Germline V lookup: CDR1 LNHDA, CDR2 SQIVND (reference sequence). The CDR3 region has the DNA TGTGCCAGTAGTTGGACAGGGGGTTCCTACAATGAGCAGTTCTTC. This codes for CASSWTGGSYNEQFF.

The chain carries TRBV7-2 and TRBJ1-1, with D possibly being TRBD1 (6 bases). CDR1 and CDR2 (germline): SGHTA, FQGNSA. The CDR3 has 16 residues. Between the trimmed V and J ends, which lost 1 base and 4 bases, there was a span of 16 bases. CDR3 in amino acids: CASSLGGGRGGTEAFF. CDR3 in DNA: TGTGCCAGCAGCTTAGGCGGGGGGCGGGGCGGCACTGAAGCTTTCTTT.

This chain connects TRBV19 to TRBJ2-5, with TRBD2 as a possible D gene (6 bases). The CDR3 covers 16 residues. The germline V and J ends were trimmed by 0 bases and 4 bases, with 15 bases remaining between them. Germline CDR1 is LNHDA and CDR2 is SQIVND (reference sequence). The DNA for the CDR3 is TGTGCCAGTAGTATAGAGTGGGCGGGGATCCGAGAGACCCAGTACTTC. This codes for CASSIEWAGIRETQYF.

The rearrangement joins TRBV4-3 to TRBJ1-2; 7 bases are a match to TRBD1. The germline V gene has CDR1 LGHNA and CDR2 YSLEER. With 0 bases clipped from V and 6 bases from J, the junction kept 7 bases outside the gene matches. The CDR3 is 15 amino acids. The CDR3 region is CASSQDPDRVNGYTF. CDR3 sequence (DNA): TGCGCCAGCAGCCAAGACCCCGACAGGGTGAATGGCTACACCTTC.